The entry that follows covers one T cell receptor beta chain sequence. Its specificity is not known. This sample is drawn from a study of blood T cells in healthy people across ages. General observations from the study: Observed TCR beta diversity per million T cells went down as age went up. This fall followed a roughly linear course with age.

CDR1 is SGHRS, CDR2 YFSETQ, per germline. The V end was cut by 3 bases, the J end by 1 base, with 13 bases between. The CDR3 is 16 residues long. It was with a sample-barcoded 5' primer and a J-beta primer mix that a second PCR of roughly 7 to 12 cycles was run. MiXCR, applied by TCRdb to the 5' RACE reads, yields one record per CDR3 protein. The table lists about 680,000 distinct CDR3 sequences, around half of them singletons. The specimen sequenced was blood. The clonotype was recovered from an older woman in good health. The rearrangement uses TRBV5-1 and TRBJ2-2; weak D call: TRBD2 (6 bases). CDR3 amino acids: CASSWRGELNTGELFF. The CDR3 DNA reads TGCGCCAGCAGCTGGAGGGGAGAGTTGAACACCGGGGAGCTGTTTTTT.